These 13 T cell receptor beta chains share one sample of origin, sequenced in a study of blood T cell repertoires in COVID-19 (dated by TCRdb to the early 2020s). The library was produced with the immunoSEQ multiplex PCR assay. Not all clones reach the TCRdb copy of this immuneACCESS table, which keeps in-frame sequences only. Checked studies attribute under half of the gap to unresolved V genes and leave the rest unexplained. Counted in this sample were about 70,000 clones; over 85% of them appeared once. The ten largest clones capture about 9.8% of the sample. Sequencing was carried out using peripheral blood. The receptors were gathered from a human donor in a cohort sampled during active COVID-19.

This chain connects TRBV27 to TRBJ2-7; no clear D gene. The CDR3 loop spans 12 amino acids. Germline CDR1 MNHEY, CDR2 SMNVEV (reference sequence). V dropped 9 bases and J dropped 7 bases, with 16 bases sitting between them. The CDR3 DNA sequence: TGTGCCAGTCGCCGTTCGGTCTTTGAGCAGTACTTC. The encoded protein is CASRRSVFEQYF.

This chain joins TRBV6-2 or TRBV6-3 and TRBJ1-6; D unclear. V lost 0 bases, J lost 9 bases, and 12 bases lay in between. Germline values: CDR1 MNHEY, CDR2 SVGEGT. This CDR3 has 15 amino acids. The CDR3 bases are TGTGCCAGCAGTTACTCCCCGGTCCGCGGTTCACCCCTCCACTTT. As protein: CASSYSPVRGSPLHF.

The chain recombines TRBV6-6 with TRBJ2-5; the match to TRBD2 covers 13 bases. Looked up from germline, CDR1 is MNHNY and CDR2 is SVGAGI (reference sequence). The CDR3 covers 15 residues. The V gene end was trimmed by 5 bases and the J gene end by 4 bases; junction bases not matched to a gene: 4. Written as DNA, the CDR3 is TGTGCCAGCAGTACTAGCGGGAGGGCTTCAGAGACCCAGTACTTC. It specifies CASSTSGRASETQYF.

V is TRBV15 and J is TRBJ2-7, with TRBD2 identical over 7 bases. The ends lost 0 bases at V and 1 base at J; junction bases unmatched: 0. From germline, CDR1 is LNHNV and CDR2 YYDKDF (reference sequence). This CDR3 has 14 amino acids. CDR3 protein: CATSREGGSYEQYF. CDR3 DNA sequence: TGTGCCACCAGCAGAGAGGGGGGGTCCTACGAGCAGTACTTC.

The CDR3 sequence: CATQREKETGELFF. Written as DNA, the CDR3 is TGTGCTACCCAGCGGGAGAAAGAGACCGGGGAGCTGTTTTTT. This chain connects TRBV7-9 to TRBJ2-2, with 8 nucleotides matching TRBD2. The CDR3 has 14 amino acids. The germline gives CDR1 SEHNR, CDR2 FQNEAQ (reference sequence).

The J gene is TRBJ1-2, the V gene TRBV6-5; TRBD1 matches at 7 bases. The germline gives CDR1 MNHEY, CDR2 SVGAGI. The CDR3 runs 14 residues. Losses at the gene ends were 0 bases for V and 4 bases for J; bases not matched to a gene: 2. This CDR3 is CASSYSTGLYGYTF. CDR3 sequence (DNA): TGTGCCAGCAGTTACTCGACAGGGCTCTATGGCTACACCTTC.

The chain recombines TRBV20-1 with TRBJ2-7; possible D gene TRBD2, 6 bases. This CDR3 contains 11 residues. Trimming left V 3 bases short and J 5 bases short, with 8 bases between. Germline V gives CDR1 DFQATT, CDR2 SNEGSKA (reference sequence). The CDR3 protein is CSARTRHEQYF. The CDR3 DNA reads as TGCAGTGCTAGGACTAGGCACGAGCAGTACTTC.

This rearrangement joins TRBV12-3 or TRBV12-4 to TRBJ2-2; D may be TRBD1 (6 bases). This CDR3 has 13 residues. Trimming cost V 2 bases and J 7 bases, with 8 bases left between them. The CDR3: CASSLIQGGELFF. CDR3 sequence (DNA): TGTGCCAGCAGTTTAATACAGGGCGGGGAGCTGTTTTTT.

The chain uses TRBV2 and TRBJ2-5; 8 positions agree with TRBD1. Germline trimming cut 7 bases from V and 1 base from J; bases unmatched to any gene: 2. The germline gives CDR1 SNHLY, CDR2 FYNNEI. The CDR3 contains 13 residues. CDR3 nucleotide sequence: TGTGCCAGCATTGGACAGGGCCAAGAGACCCAGTACTTC. Amino acid sequence: CASIGQGQETQYF. The full variable domain, its missing parts supplied by reference TRBV2 and TRBJ2-5, is EPEVTQTPSHQVTQMGQEVILRCVPISNHLYFYWYRQILGQKVEFLVSFYNNEISEKSEIFDDQFSVERPDGSNFTLKIRSTKLEDSAMYFCASIGQGQETQYFGPGTRLLVL.

The V and J genes are TRBV6-5 and TRBJ2-3; D is unresolved. Trimming took off 2 bases at V and 5 bases at J, with 14 bases between the two ends. The CDR3 sequence is 15 residues long. Germline V gene lookup returns CDR1 MNHEY and CDR2 SVGAGI. The CDR3 DNA follows: TGTGCCAGCAGTTACCGGGTCCTACCCCTAGATACGCAGTATTTT. This gives the protein CASSYRVLPLDTQYF.

CDR3 sequence reads: CAWKALGGSYEQYF. Written as DNA, the CDR3 is TGTGCCTGGAAAGCCTTGGGGGGATCTTACGAGCAGTACTTC. This sequence joins TRBV30 and TRBJ2-7; D perhaps matches TRBD2 (6 bases). The germline V and J ends were trimmed by 4 bases and 4 bases, with 17 bases remaining between them. The CDR3 has 14 residues. Germline-derived CDR1 and CDR2 are GTSNPN and SVGIG (reference sequence).

The rearrangement joins TRBV12-3 or TRBV12-4 to TRBJ2-1; the D gene is possibly TRBD2 (5 bases). The CDR3 covers 12 residues. Trimming removed 3 bases at V and 7 bases at J, with 7 bases between. The CDR3 region is CASSLSGNEQFF. The DNA for the CDR3 is TGTGCCAGCAGTTTGAGCGGAAATGAGCAGTTCTTC.

This clone has a single count. The chain combines TRBV6-6 with TRBJ1-3; perhaps TRBD1 as D (6 bases). V dropped 2 bases and J dropped 3 bases, with 8 bases sitting between them. The CDR3 consists of 14 residues. The germline CDR1 and CDR2 sequences are MNHNY and SVGAGI (reference sequence). The CDR3 region has the DNA TGTGCCAGCAGTTACGGGACATTTGGAAACACCATATATTTT. The encoded protein is CASSYGTFGNTIYF.